The clone carrying this T cell receptor beta chain has a single count. This CDR3 contains 17 residues. J lost 6 bases, V lost 5 bases, and 11 bases had no gene match. CDR1 and CDR2 (germline): KGHDR, SFDVKD. This entry is derived from a study of blood T cell repertoires in COVID-19. Some clones are missing from TCRdb's copy, which holds only in-frame ones; the method was immunoSEQ multiplex PCR. The table lists tens of thousands of clones, approximately 78% of them singletons. V is TRBV24-1 and J is TRBJ1-5, with 11 nucleotides matching TRBD1. The source is a woman aged 80 or over with acute or convalescent COVID-19. Sequenced: peripheral blood. The DNA for the CDR3 is TGTGCCACCAGTGGTCGGGACGGACAGGGGGCTCGTCAGCCCCAGCATTTT. It specifies CATSGRDGQGARQPQHF.